A single sample gave rise to the 10 T cell receptor beta chains below, sequenced in a study of blood T cell repertoires in COVID-19. The protocol was immunoSEQ multiplex PCR, while the TCRdb copy is restricted to in-frame clones and leaves out a portion. The sample yields 200,000 to 300,000 clones, 80% to 95% seen once. Sequencing was performed on peripheral blood. The receptor set was obtained from a man aged 25-40 years with COVID-19, enrolled during active disease.

The gene calls are TRBV9 and TRBJ2-7; 7 bases match TRBD1. The CDR3 is 16 amino acids. Germline V gene sequence: CDR1 SGDLS, CDR2 YYNGEE. Unmatched junction bases numbered 8, after V lost 0 bases and J lost 2 bases. CDR3: CASSVEARQGPYEQYF. In DNA, the CDR3 is TGTGCCAGCAGCGTAGAAGCCCGACAGGGCCCCTACGAGCAGTACTTC. Using reference TRBV9 and TRBJ2-7 for the parts outside the CDR3, the full variable domain is DSGVTQTPKHLITATGQRVTLRCSPRSGDLSVYWYQQSLDQGLQFLIQYYNGEERAKGNILERFSAQQFPDLHSELNLSSLELGDSALYFCASSVEARQGPYEQYFGPGTRLTVT.

The chain couples TRBV11-3 to TRBJ2-2; TRBD1 agrees at 9 bases. The CDR3 contains 15 residues. Germline V gene data show CDR1 as SGHNT and CDR2 as YENEEA. V gave up 4 bases and J gave up 4 bases; unmatched junction bases: 4. CDR3 nucleotides: TGTGCCAGCAGCTCGTCGACAGGGGGCACCGGGGAGCTGTTTTTT. Translated: CASSSSTGGTGELFF. The full variable domain, with the rest looked up from reference TRBV11-3 and TRBJ2-2, is EAGVVQSPRYKIIEKKQPVAFWCNPISGHNTLYWYLQNLGQGPELLIRYENEEAVDDSQLPKDRFSAERLKGVDSTLKIQPAELGDSAVYLCASSSSTGGTGELFFGEGSRLTVL.

The J gene is TRBJ1-5, the V gene TRBV6-5, with D hard to call. The V and J ends lost 6 bases and 7 bases respectively, with 10 bases between them. The germline V gene encodes CDR1 MNHEY and CDR2 SVGAGI. This CDR3 contains 12 residues. The CDR3 loop is CASSQASQPQHF. CDR3 DNA sequence: TGTGCCAGCAGCCAGGCGTCCCAGCCCCAGCATTTT.

The V call is TRBV6-5, the J call TRBJ2-7; 8 bases map to TRBD2. The CDR3 runs to 15 residues. V was clipped by 5 bases and J by 5 bases; unmatched bases: 11. Germline V CDR1 and CDR2: MNHEY, SVGAGI. The CDR3 loop reads CASSPDGGGWDEQYF. The CDR3 DNA sequence: TGTGCCAGCAGTCCCGACGGGGGGGGCTGGGACGAGCAGTACTTC.

This clone was seen more than once but under ten times. The chain carries TRBV12-5 and TRBJ1-5; TRBD1 agrees at 12 bases. The CDR3 covers 17 residues. V dropped 1 base and J dropped 2; count of bases not matched to a gene: 3. The germline V gene encodes CDR1 LGHNT and CDR2 FRNRAP. CDR3: CASGLAGTGGGNQPQHF. As DNA, the CDR3 is TGTGCTAGTGGTTTGGCCGGGACAGGGGGCGGCAATCAGCCCCAGCATTTT.

The chain uses TRBV21-1 and TRBJ2-2; the table's D call, TRBD1, has no DNA check behind it. TRBV21-1 is classified as a pseudogene. The CDR3 is 18 residues long. CDR3 DNA sequence: TGTGCCAGCAGCAAAGTTATTCGGGACAAGGCGAACACCGGGGAGCTGTTTTTT. Protein sequence: CASSKVIRDKANTGELFF.

The V and J genes are TRBV28 and TRBJ1-1; no firm D call. There are 17 residues in the CDR3. From germline, CDR1 is MDHEN and CDR2 SYDVKM. V dropped 3 bases and J dropped 4 bases, with 21 bases sitting between them. The CDR3 is CASSFVRPGVFGTEAFF. The CDR3, as DNA: TGTGCCAGCAGTTTCGTCCGTCCCGGGGTGTTCGGCACTGAAGCTTTCTTT.

J is TRBJ1-2 and V is TRBV5-4; 8 positions agree with TRBD1. Germline CDR1 is SGHNT and CDR2 is YYREEE (reference sequence). V dropped 4 bases and J dropped 4; count of bases not matched to a gene: 6. The CDR3 has 14 amino acids. The chain's CDR3 is CASSTWTGPYGYTF. CDR3 coding DNA: TGTGCCAGCAGCACCTGGACAGGGCCCTATGGCTACACCTTC.

Here the CDR3 reads CASSVVGTGNYGYTF. DNA for the CDR3: TGTGCCAGCAGCGTAGTCGGGACAGGGAACTATGGCTACACCTTC. J is TRBJ1-2 and V is TRBV9; the match to TRBD1 covers 9 bases. V was pared by 0 bases and J by 2 bases, with 2 bases of the junction left unmatched. The CDR3 has 15 amino acids. The germline V gene encodes CDR1 SGDLS and CDR2 YYNGEE.

The chain recombines TRBV6-4 with TRBJ1-5; no definite D call. CDR1 is MRHNA and CDR2 is SNTAGT in the germline V gene. V shed 3 bases and J shed 5 bases, with 8 bases lying between them. CDR3 size: 13 residues. The CDR3 region is CASSDGLDQPQHF. CDR3 in DNA: TGTGCCAGCAGTGATGGACTTGATCAGCCCCAGCATTTT.